Sequencing of this TCR beta chain was carried out in a study of blood T cell repertoires in COVID-19. Original handling: Cell counts per sample came from amplifying reference gene primers. The table came from immunoSEQ multiplex PCR; TCRdb's copy has only in-frame clones and leaves some out. D and trimming come from the DNA, and the V and J calls and clone size come from that table. Seen here are some 70,000 clones, approximately 79% observed once, and the top ten hold roughly 9.8%. The length of the CDR3 is 13 residues. Regarding this clone: The junction shows a germline mismatch at one end, possibly a read error.

The sample comprised peripheral blood. This TCR was sampled from a woman aged 50 to 60 with acute or convalescent COVID-19. The rearrangement links TRBV12-3 or TRBV12-4 to TRBJ2-7; 7 bases agree with TRBD2. The CDR3 DNA reads as TGTGCCAGCAGTTTCGGTCGAGATGCAGCGGGGAACTTC. This encodes CASSFGRDAAGNF.